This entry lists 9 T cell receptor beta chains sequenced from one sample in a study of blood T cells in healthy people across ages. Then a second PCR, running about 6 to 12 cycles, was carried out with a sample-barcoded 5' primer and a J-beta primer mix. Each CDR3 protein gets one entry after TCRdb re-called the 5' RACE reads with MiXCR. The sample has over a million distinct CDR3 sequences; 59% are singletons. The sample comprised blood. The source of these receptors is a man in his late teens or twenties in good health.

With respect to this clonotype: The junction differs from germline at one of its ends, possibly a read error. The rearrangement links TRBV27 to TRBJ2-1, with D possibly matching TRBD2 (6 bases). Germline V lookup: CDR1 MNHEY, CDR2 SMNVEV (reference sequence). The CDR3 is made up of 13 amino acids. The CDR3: CATQRLDFGERFF. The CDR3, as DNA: TGTGCCACCCAGAGACTAGACTTCGGTGAGCGGTTCTTC.

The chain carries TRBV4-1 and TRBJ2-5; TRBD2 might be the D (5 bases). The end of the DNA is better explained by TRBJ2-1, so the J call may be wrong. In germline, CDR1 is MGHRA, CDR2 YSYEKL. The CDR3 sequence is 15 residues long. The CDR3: CASSQGERLQETQFF. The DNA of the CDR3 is TGCGCCAGCAGCCAAGGAGAGCGGTTACAAGAGACCCAGTTCTTC.

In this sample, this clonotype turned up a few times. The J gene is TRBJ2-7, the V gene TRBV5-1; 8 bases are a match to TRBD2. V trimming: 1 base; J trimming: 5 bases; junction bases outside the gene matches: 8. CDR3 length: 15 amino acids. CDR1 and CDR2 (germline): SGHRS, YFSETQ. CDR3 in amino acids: CASSLQAGERNEQYF. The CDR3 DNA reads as TGCGCCAGCAGCTTGCAAGCGGGAGAGCGGAACGAGCAGTACTTC.

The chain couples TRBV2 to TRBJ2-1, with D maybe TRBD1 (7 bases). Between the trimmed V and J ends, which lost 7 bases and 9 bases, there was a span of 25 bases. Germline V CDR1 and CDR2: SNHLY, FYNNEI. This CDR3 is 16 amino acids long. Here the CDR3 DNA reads TGTGCCAGCAAGGAGGGGGCGACGGGATCTGGGAGTGAGCAGTTCTTC. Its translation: CASKEGATGSGSEQFF.

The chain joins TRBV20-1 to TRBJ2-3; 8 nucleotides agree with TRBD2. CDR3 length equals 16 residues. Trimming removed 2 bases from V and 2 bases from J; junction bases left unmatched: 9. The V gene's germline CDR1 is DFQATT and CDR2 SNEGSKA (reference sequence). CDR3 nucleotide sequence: TGCAGTGCTAGACCTCCGTTAGCGGGATACACAGATACGCAGTATTTT. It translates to CSARPPLAGYTDTQYF.

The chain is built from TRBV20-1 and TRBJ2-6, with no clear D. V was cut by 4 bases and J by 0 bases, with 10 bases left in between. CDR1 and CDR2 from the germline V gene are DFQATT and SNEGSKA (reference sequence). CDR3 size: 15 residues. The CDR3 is CSANGQNSGANVLTF. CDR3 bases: TGCAGTGCTAACGGGCAAAACTCTGGGGCCAACGTCCTGACTTTC.

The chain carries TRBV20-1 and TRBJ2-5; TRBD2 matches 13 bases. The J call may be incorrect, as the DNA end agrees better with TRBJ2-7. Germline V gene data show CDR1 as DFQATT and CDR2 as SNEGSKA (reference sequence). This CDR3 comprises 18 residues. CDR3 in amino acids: CSARDRGTSGTSSYEQYF. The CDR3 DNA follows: TGCAGTGCTAGAGATCGTGGGACTAGCGGGACCTCTTCCTACGAGCAGTACTTC.

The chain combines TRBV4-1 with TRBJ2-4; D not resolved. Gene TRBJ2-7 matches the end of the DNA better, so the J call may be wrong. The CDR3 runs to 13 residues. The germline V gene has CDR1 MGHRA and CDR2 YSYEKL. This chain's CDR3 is CASSLILAGEQYF. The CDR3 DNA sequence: TGCGCCAGCAGCCTTATCTTAGCAGGCGAGCAGTACTTC.

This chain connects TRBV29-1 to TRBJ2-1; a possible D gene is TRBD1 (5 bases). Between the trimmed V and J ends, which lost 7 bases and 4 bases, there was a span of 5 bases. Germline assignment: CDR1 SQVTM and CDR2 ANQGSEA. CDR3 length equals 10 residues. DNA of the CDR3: TGCAGCGGGACATACAATGAGCAGTTCTTC. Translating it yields CSGTYNEQFF.